The source of this TCR beta chain is a study of blood T cell repertoires in COVID-19. Method: immunoSEQ multiplex PCR; TCRdb's copy keeps in-frame clones and lacks some. This table holds hundreds of thousands of clones, about 87% found once. This CDR3 region has 16 residues. The germline V gene encodes CDR1 SQVTM and CDR2 ANQGSEA. J gave up 0 bases and V 2 bases, and 6 bases lay outside the gene matches. The source is a man aged 35-49 years in a cohort exposed to, infected with or recovered from COVID-19 (not recorded which). This chain links TRBV29-1 with TRBJ2-1; 8 positions match TRBD2. The sequencing input was PBMCs or T cells enriched from blood (not recorded which). CDR3 amino acids: CSVELTSGSSYNEQFF. For the CDR3, the DNA is TGCAGCGTTGAACTTACTAGCGGAAGCTCCTACAATGAGCAGTTCTTC.